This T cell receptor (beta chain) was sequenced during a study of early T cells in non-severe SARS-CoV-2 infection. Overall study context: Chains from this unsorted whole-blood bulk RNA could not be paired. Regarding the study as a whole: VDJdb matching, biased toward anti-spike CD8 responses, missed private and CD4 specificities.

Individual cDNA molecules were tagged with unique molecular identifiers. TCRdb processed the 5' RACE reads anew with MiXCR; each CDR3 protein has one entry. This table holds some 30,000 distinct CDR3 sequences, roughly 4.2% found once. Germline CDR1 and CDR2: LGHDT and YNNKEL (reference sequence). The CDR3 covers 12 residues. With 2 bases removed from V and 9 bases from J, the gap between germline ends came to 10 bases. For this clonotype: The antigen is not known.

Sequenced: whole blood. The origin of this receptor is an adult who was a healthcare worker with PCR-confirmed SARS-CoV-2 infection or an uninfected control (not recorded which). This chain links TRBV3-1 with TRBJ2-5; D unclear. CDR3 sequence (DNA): TGTGCCAGCAGCCAACACAACTATCCCCAGTACTTC. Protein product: CASSQHNYPQYF.